This TCR beta chain was retrieved from a study of human T cells and chemical hapten exposure. Germline values: CDR1 ENHRY, CDR2 SYGVKD. V trimming: 7 bases; J trimming: 6 bases; junction bases outside the gene matches: 9. The CDR3 has 14 residues. Sample time point: pre-sensitization, week 0. Treatment here: therapeutic diphenylcyclopropenone sensitization with weekly scalp DPC. Per the original data handling: A typical sample had roughly 91,000 TCRs, with about 23,224 to 700,000 overall. TCRdb ran MiXCR on the RACE reads and lists one entry per CDR3 protein. These V and J calls are TCRdb output, not the study's own analysis. The sample yields more than 55,000 distinct CDR3 sequences, over 9% seen once.

Here the sequenced sample was whole blood, taken in connection with sensitization to the hapten diphenylcyclopropenone (DPC). The source of this sequence is a woman between 35 and 50 years old with alopecia areata. Some clones in this sample may be carry-over from other donors' samples. The rearrangement links TRBV10-3 to TRBJ1-2, with 9 bases lining up with TRBD1. CDR3 region: CAIKIQGAVHGYTF. CDR3 DNA: TGTGCCATCAAAATACAGGGGGCTGTTCATGGCTACACCTTC.